This TCR beta chain was obtained from a study of cytomegalovirus exposure and HLA in healthy donors. PCR involved 60 Vbeta and 13 Jbeta primers. Clones were sequenced by immunoSEQ multiplex PCR, and TCRdb holds only the in-frame ones, with some missing. The sample has about 210,000 clones; the top ten hold about 1%. This clonotype originated in a woman between 25 and 40 years old in good health and CMV-seropositive. The sample was PBMCs.

CDR3 sequence (DNA): TGTGCCTGGAGTTCTGGCTGGCTAGCGGGACAGGATGAGCAGTTCTTC. This translates into CAWSSGWLAGQDEQFF. The chain combines TRBV30 with TRBJ2-1; D is possibly TRBD2 (9 bases). This CDR3 spans 16 amino acids. V lost 2 bases and J 8 bases, leaving 22 bases between the germline ends. Germline V lookup: CDR1 GTSNPN, CDR2 SVGIG (reference sequence).